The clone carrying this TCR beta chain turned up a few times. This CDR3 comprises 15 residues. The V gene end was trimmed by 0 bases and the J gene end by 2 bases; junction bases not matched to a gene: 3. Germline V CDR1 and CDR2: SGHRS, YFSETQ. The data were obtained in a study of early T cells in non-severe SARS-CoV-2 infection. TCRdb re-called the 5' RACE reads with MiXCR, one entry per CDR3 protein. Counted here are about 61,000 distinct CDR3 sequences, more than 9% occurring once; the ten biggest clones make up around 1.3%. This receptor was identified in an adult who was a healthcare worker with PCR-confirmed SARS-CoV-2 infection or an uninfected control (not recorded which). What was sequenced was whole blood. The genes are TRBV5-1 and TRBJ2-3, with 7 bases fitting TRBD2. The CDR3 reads CASSLEGDYTDTQYF. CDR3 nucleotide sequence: TGCGCCAGCAGCTTGGAAGGGGACTACACAGATACGCAGTATTTT.